Each of the 2 T cell receptor beta chains below was sequenced from the same sample in a study of blood T cell repertoires in COVID-19. The method was immunoSEQ multiplex PCR; TCRdb's version includes in-frame clones alone and lacks a portion of them. The sample holds 300,000 to 400,000 clones, over 80% seen once. What was sequenced was PBMCs or T cells enriched from blood (not recorded which). The origin of the receptors is a man between 25 and 39 years old who had recovered from COVID-19.

The rearrangement uses TRBV5-1 and TRBJ2-7; D may be TRBD2 (7 bases). Germline values: CDR1 SGHRS, CDR2 YFSETQ. This CDR3 spans 15 amino acids. The V and J ends lost 0 bases and 3 bases respectively, with 13 bases between them. The CDR3 reads CASSLVGGQLYEQYF. DNA of the CDR3: TGCGCCAGCAGCTTGGTCGGGGGGCAGCTCTACGAGCAGTACTTC.

The chain combines TRBV5-5 with TRBJ2-5, with 10 nucleotides matching TRBD1. The junction had 6 bases not matched to a gene; V was cut back by 4 bases and J by 6 bases. The CDR3 extends over 14 amino acids. Germline CDR1 is SGHKS and CDR2 is YYEKEE (reference sequence). The CDR3 DNA sequence: TGTGCCAGCAGCCCCGACAGGGGGCAACAGACCCAGTACTTC. This encodes CASSPDRGQQTQYF.